Listed below are T cell receptor beta chains from one sample, sequenced in a study of blood T cell repertoires in COVID-19. Some clones are missing from TCRdb's copy, which holds only in-frame ones; the method was immunoSEQ multiplex PCR. The table includes fewer than 35,000 clones, 80% to 90% detected once. What was sequenced was peripheral blood. The origin of the receptors is a woman older than 75 with active or convalescent COVID-19. Each CDR3 is given with its conserved first and last residue. The D gene is left open where the match is weak. Some rows mark clone size as missing; the rest say once, few, many or name a class of expanded clone.

NA	TRBV6-5	NA	TRBJ2-2	TGTGCCAGCAGGGTCGGCGGGACGAACACCGGGGAGCTGTTTTTT	CASRVGGTNTGELFF
TRBD2	TRBV4-1	few	TRBJ2-1	TGCGCCAGCAGCCAAATCCTAGCGGGGGGGCCGAATGAGCAGTTCTTC	CASSQILAGGPNEQFF
TRBD2	TRBV4-1	NA	TRBJ2-1	TGCGCCAGCAGCGAAGTTCTTCTAGCGGGGGAGCAGTTCTTC	CASSEVLLAGEQFF
TRBD1	TRBV6-4	NA	TRBJ1-6	TGTGCCAGCAACAGGACAGGGGTAAGCTCCTATAATTCACCCCTCCACTTT	CASNRTGVSSYNSPLHF
NA	TRBV28	NA	TRBJ1-2	TGTGCCAGCAACGGAGGGTGGATCTATGGCTACACCTTC	CASNGGWIYGYTF
NA	TRBV5-1	once	TRBJ2-7	TGCGCCAGCAGCTGGACTGGGGGGATATACGAGCAGTACTTC	CASSWTGGIYEQYF
NA	TRBV19	once	TRBJ1-5	TGTGCCAGTAGTATACTTGCTCCAGGGAACGTCAATCAGCCCCAGCATTTT	CASSILAPGNVNQPQHF
NA	TRBV13	NA	TRBJ2-2	TGTGCCAGCAGCTTAGTCCCGAGGACCGGGGAGCTGTTTTTT	CASSLVPRTGELFF
TRBD1	TRBV7-9	NA	TRBJ1-6	TGTGCCAGCAGCTTAGGATGGGACAGGGGCTCCTATAATTCACCCCTCCACTTT	CASSLGWDRGSYNSPLHF
NA	TRBV30	NA	TRBJ1-2	TGTGCCAACGTAGTTCCAAATGGCTACACCTTC	CANVVPNGYTF
NA	TRBV12-5	NA	TRBJ2-5	TGTGCTAGTGGTTCCCAGGGTTTAGGGACCCAGTACTTC	CASGSQGLGTQYF
NA	TRBV5-1	NA	TRBJ1-4	TGCGCCAGCAGCTTTCAAGCAGCGGGGGAAAAACTGTTTTTT	CASSFQAAGEKLFF
TRBD1	TRBV29-1	NA	TRBJ1-2	TGCAGCGGGGTGGACAGGGGCTATGGCTACACCTTC	CSGVDRGYGYTF
NA	TRBV18	NA	TRBJ1-1	TGTGCCAGCTCCACACAGGGTGGGGACACTGAAGCTTTCTTT	CASSTQGGDTEAFF
TRBD2	TRBV5-4	NA	TRBJ2-3	TGTGCCAGCAGCTTGGCCGGGGGGGGCGGAGATACGCAGTATTTT	CASSLAGGGGDTQYF
NA	TRBV6-5	NA	TRBJ2-5	TGTGCCAGCAGTTCTCTGCAAGAGACCCAGTACTTC	CASSSLQETQYF
TRBD1	TRBV6-6	NA	TRBJ1-1	TGTGCCAGCAGTAAAAATGGACAGGGGGCGAGAACTGAAGCTTTCTTT	CASSKNGQGARTEAFF
TRBD1	TRBV19	NA	TRBJ1-1	TGTGCCAGTGTGGGACAGATGAACACTGAAGCTTTCTTT	CASVGQMNTEAFF
NA	TRBV7-2	once	TRBJ2-4	TGTGCCAGCAGCTTAGGGGTGTCGACTAGAGGTCTAAACATTCAGTACTTC	CASSLGVSTRGLNIQYF
TRBD1	TRBV6-5	NA	TRBJ2-5	TGTGCCAGCTCTCAGGGCAGGGGGCCAGAGACCCAGTACTTC	CASSQGRGPETQYF
NA	TRBV5-1	NA	TRBJ1-5	TGCGCCAGCAGCTTGGACGGTAGTAATCAGCCCCAGCATTTT	CASSLDGSNQPQHF
NA	TRBV19	NA	TRBJ1-5	TGTGCCAGTAAAAATGCGGCCTCAGGGCAGCCCCAGCATTTT	CASKNAASGQPQHF
NA	TRBV6-5	NA	TRBJ1-1	TGTGCCAGCAGTTACTTTCCAGACTTGAACACTGAAGCTTTCTTT	CASSYFPDLNTEAFF
TRBD1	TRBV6-1	NA	TRBJ1-2	TGTGCCAGCAGTGAAGCGCTAAACAGGGGTTATGGCTACACCTTC	CASSEALNRGYGYTF
NA	TRBV3-1/TRBV3-2	once	TRBJ2-1	TGTGCCAGCAGCCAAGTCCCGACTAGGAGGCAGTTCTTC	CASSQVPTRRQFF
TRBD1	TRBV30	NA	TRBJ1-1	TGTGCCTGGGAAACTTTGCCCGGAGGGACAGGGTCGTTGGCGGCTTTCTTT	CAWETLPGGTGSLAAFF
TRBD2	TRBV5-1	NA	TRBJ2-3	TGCGCCAGCAACGCGGGGGGTACGACGACAGATACGCAGTATTTT	CASNAGGTTTDTQYF
NA	TRBV14	NA	TRBJ1-2	TGTGCCAGCAGCCCCGGTCACTATGGCTACACCTTC	CASSPGHYGYTF
TRBD2	TRBV2	NA	TRBJ2-3	TGTGCCAGCAGTTGGGAGGGACTAGCGACAGATACGCAGTATTTT	CASSWEGLATDTQYF
NA	TRBV5-1	NA	TRBJ1-3	TGCGCCAGCAGCAAGGACAGCTCCTCTGGAAACACCATATATTTT	CASSKDSSSGNTIYF
NA	TRBV5-4	NA	TRBJ2-5	TGTGCCAGCAGCGCGAGACTAGGAGGTAGGGAGACCCAGTACTTC	CASSARLGGRETQYF
TRBD1	TRBV28	NA	TRBJ1-5	TGTGCCAGCAATACCGGGACAGGGGGAACCTTCAATCAGCCCCAGCATTTT	CASNTGTGGTFNQPQHF
NA	TRBV4-1	NA	TRBJ1-2	TGCGCCAGCAGCCAGGGGGGATTCCGCTCGTATGGCTACACCTTC	CASSQGGFRSYGYTF
NA	TRBV10-2	NA	TRBJ2-5	TGCGCCAGCAGGGCGGGACCGCACTGGGAGACCCAGTACTTC	CASRAGPHWETQYF
TRBD1	TRBV11-2	NA	TRBJ2-3	TGTGCCAGCAGCTTGGTACAGGGGCGGGATACGCAGTATTTT	CASSLVQGRDTQYF
TRBD1	TRBV7-2	NA	TRBJ1-2	TGTGCCAGCAGCTTAGTCCCGCAGGGACAGGGAAATGGCTACACCTTC	CASSLVPQGQGNGYTF
TRBD1	TRBV5-1	NA	TRBJ1-6	TGCGCCAGCAGCGCCGGAGGGCAGGGGGGATCACCCCTCCACTTT	CASSAGGQGGSPLHF
TRBD1	TRBV3-1/TRBV3-2	NA	TRBJ1-1	TGTGCCAGCAGCCATCCCCCCGGGACAGGGTGGATTGAAGCTTTCTTT	CASSHPPGTGWIEAFF
TRBD1	TRBV12-3/TRBV12-4	NA	TRBJ1-1	TGTGCCAGCAGTTTATCCGGGACAGAGGAAGCTTTCTTT	CASSLSGTEEAFF
NA	TRBV6-5	NA	TRBJ1-1	TGTGCCAGCAGACAGAAAGAGAACACTGAAGCTTTCTTT	CASRQKENTEAFF
NA	TRBV30	NA	TRBJ2-5	TGTGCCTGGGCCGGACAGTACCAAGAGACCCAGTACTTC	CAWAGQYQETQYF
NA	TRBV6-5	NA	TRBJ2-2	TGTGCCAGCAGCCGACAAGTCCCAGGGGAGCTGTTTTTT	CASSRQVPGELFF
TRBD2	TRBV10-2	NA	TRBJ2-1	TGCGCCAGCAGAACGGGACTAGCGGGGGATAGATACGACAATGAGCAGTTCTTC	CASRTGLAGDRYDNEQFF
TRBD2	TRBV4-2	once	TRBJ2-3	TGTGCCAGCAGCCCTAGGGGTCGCGGGGGGGTCGATACGCAGTATTTT	CASSPRGRGGVDTQYF
TRBD1	TRBV9	NA	TRBJ1-2	TGTGCCAGCAGCGTAGACAGGGGCGGGGGGGGCTACACCTTC	CASSVDRGGGGYTF
NA	TRBV5-5	once	TRBJ1-2	TGTGCCAGCAGCCCGCTCCAGGGGTTTTCGAGGCACTATGGCTACACCTTC	CASSPLQGFSRHYGYTF
NA	TRBV6-1	NA	TRBJ2-6	TGTGCCAGCAGTGAATTAAGAGGATCTGGGGCCAACGTCCTGACTTTC	CASSELRGSGANVLTF
TRBD1	TRBV5-4	NA	TRBJ1-5	TGTGCCAGCAGCTTGGGAGGGGGCAGGCAGCCCCAGCATTTT	CASSLGGGRQPQHF
TRBD1	TRBV29-1	NA	TRBJ2-5	TGCAGCGTCCGGACAGGGCCACACATGTACTTC	CSVRTGPHMYF
NA	TRBV18	NA	TRBJ1-1	TGTGCCAGCTCACCCCAACCAGGGGCTGAAGCTTTCTTT	CASSPQPGAEAFF
NA	TRBV6-5	NA	TRBJ1-1	TGTGCCAGCGGCCGCCAGGGGATGAACACTGAAGCTTTCTTT	CASGRQGMNTEAFF
TRBD1	TRBV7-6	NA	TRBJ2-7	TGTGCCAGCAGCCCCTTAGGGGCAAGGACAGGGATCGCCTACGAGCAGTACTTC	CASSPLGARTGIAYEQYF
TRBD2	TRBV5-4	NA	TRBJ2-3	TGTGCCAGCAGCCCCGCTGGCTGGGGCGCGGGGGGGGACACAGATACGCAGTATTTT	CASSPAGWGAGGDTDTQYF